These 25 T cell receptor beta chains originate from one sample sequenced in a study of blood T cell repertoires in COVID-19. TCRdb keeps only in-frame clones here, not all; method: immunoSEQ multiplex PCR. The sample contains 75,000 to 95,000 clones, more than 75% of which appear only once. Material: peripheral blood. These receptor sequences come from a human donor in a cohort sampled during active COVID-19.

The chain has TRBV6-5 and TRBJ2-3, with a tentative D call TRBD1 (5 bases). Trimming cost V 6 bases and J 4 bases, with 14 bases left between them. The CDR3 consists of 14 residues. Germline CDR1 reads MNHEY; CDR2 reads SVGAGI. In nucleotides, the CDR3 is TGTGCCAGCAGCCTCAGGGTTTCCGCAGATACGCAGTATTTT. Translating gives CASSLRVSADTQYF.

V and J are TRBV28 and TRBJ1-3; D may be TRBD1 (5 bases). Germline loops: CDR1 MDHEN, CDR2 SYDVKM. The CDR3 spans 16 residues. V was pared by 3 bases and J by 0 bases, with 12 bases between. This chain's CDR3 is CASSFSLGGSGNTIYF. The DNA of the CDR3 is TGTGCCAGCAGTTTTAGCTTGGGGGGCTCTGGAAACACCATATATTTT.

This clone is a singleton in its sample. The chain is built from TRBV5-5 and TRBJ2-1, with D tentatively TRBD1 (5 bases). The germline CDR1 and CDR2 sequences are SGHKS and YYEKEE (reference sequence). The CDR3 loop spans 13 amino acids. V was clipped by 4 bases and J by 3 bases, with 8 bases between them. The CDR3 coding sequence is TGTGCCAGCAGCAACAGGAACTACAATGAGCAGTTCTTC. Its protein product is CASSNRNYNEQFF.

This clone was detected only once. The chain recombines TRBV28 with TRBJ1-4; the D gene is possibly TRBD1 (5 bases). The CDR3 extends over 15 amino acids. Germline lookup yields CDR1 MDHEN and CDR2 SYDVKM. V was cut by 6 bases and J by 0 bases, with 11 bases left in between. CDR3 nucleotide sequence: TGTGCCAGCAGACCCCGACAGACAACTAATGAAAAACTGTTTTTT. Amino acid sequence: CASRPRQTTNEKLFF.

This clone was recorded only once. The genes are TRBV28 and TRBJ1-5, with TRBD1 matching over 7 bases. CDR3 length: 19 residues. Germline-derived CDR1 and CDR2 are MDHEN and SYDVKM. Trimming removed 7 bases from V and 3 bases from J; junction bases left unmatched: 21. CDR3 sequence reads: CASTLRGRGSAVNNQPQHF. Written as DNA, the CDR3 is TGTGCCAGCACCCTTCGGGGCAGGGGGTCGGCAGTAAACAATCAGCCCCAGCATTTT.

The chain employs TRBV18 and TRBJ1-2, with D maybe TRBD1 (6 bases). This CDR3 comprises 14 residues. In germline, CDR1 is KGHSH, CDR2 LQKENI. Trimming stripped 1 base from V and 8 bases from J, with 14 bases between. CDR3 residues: CASSPQDRIGGYTF. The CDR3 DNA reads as TGTGCCAGCTCACCACAAGACAGGATCGGCGGCTACACCTTC.

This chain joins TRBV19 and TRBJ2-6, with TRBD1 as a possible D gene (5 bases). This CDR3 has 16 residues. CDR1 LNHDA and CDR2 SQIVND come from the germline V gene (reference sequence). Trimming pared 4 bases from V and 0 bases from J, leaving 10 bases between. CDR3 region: CASSKGHPSGANVLTF. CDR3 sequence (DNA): TGTGCCAGTAGTAAAGGACATCCCTCTGGGGCCAACGTCCTGACTTTC.

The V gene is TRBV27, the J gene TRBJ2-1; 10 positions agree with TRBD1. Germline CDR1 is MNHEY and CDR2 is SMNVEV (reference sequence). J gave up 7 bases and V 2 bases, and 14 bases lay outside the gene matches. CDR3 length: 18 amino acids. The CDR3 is CASSLRRTGGGHGNEQFF. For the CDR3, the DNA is TGTGCCAGCAGTTTACGACGGACAGGGGGAGGACATGGGAATGAGCAGTTCTTC.

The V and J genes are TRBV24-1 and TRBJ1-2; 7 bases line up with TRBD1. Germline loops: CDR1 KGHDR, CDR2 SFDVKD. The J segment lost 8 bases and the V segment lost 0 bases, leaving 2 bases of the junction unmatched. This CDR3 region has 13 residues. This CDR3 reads CATSDLETGGYTF. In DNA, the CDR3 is TGTGCCACCAGTGATTTGGAGACAGGGGGCTACACCTTC.

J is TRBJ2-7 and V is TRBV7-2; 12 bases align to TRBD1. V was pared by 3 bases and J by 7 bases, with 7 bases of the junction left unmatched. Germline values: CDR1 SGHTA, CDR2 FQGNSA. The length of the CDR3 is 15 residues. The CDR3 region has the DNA TGTGCCAGCAGCTTCCTGGGACAGGGGGCGGGAGAGCAGTACTTC. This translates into CASSFLGQGAGEQYF.

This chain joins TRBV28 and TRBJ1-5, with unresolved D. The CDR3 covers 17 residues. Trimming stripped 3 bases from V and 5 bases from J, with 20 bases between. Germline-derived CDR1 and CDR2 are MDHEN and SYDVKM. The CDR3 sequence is CASSFVQVKVLDQPQHF. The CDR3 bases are TGTGCCAGCAGTTTTGTTCAGGTTAAGGTTTTGGATCAGCCCCAGCATTTT.

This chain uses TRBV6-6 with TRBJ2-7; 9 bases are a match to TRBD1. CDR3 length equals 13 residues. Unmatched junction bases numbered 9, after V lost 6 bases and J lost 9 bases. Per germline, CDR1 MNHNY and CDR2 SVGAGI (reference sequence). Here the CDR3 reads CASRRQGGGGQYF. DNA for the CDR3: TGTGCCAGCAGGAGACAGGGGGGTGGGGGGCAGTACTTC.

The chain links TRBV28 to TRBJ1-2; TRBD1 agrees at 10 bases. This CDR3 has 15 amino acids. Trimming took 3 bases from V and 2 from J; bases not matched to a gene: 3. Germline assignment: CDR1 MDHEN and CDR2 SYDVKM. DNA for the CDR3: TGTGCCAGCAGTTTCCGGGACAGGGGCAACTATGGCTACACCTTC. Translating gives CASSFRDRGNYGYTF.

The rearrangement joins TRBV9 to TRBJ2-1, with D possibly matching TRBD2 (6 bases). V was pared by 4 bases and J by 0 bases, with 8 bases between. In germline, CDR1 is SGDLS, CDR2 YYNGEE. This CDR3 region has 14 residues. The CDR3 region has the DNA TGTGCCAGCAGCCTCGGGAGCTCCTACAATGAGCAGTTCTTC. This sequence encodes CASSLGSSYNEQFF.

The CDR3 DNA reads TGTGCCAGCAGCCGCGGGACAGTCAGCCAGCCCCAGCATTTT. Residues: CASSRGTVSQPQHF. The V and J genes are TRBV28 and TRBJ1-5, with TRBD1 matching over 7 bases. Per the germline V gene, CDR1 is MDHEN and CDR2 is SYDVKM. The junction had 9 bases not matched to a gene; V was cut back by 6 bases and J by 7 bases. This CDR3 is 14 amino acids long.

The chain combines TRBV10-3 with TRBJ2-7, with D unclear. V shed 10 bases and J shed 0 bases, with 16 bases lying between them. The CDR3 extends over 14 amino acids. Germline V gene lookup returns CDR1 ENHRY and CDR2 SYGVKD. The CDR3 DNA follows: TGTGCCACCCAAACCGACTCCTCCTCCTACGAGCAGTACTTC. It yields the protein CATQTDSSSYEQYF.

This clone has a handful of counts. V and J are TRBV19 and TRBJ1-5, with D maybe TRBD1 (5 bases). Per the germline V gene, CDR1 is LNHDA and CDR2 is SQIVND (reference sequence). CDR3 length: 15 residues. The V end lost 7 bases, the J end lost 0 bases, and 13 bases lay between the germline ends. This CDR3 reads CASTVDNYSNQPQHF. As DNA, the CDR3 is TGTGCCAGTACCGTGGACAACTATAGCAATCAGCCCCAGCATTTT.

CDR3 loop: CASSQDLPNTEAFF. The CDR3 DNA reads TGCGCCAGCAGCCAAGATCTTCCCAACACTGAAGCTTTCTTT. V usage is TRBV4-1 and J usage is TRBJ1-1; D not resolved. CDR3 length: 14 residues. The ends were cut back, 0 bases at V and 2 bases at J, with 7 bases in the middle. CDR1 and CDR2 from the germline V gene are MGHRA and YSYEKL.

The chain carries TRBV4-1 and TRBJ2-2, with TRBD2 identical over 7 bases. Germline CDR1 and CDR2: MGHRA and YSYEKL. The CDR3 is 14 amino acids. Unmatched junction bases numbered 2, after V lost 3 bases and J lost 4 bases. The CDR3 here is CASSHGGGTGELFF. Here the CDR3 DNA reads TGCGCCAGCAGCCATGGCGGGGGCACCGGGGAGCTGTTTTTT.

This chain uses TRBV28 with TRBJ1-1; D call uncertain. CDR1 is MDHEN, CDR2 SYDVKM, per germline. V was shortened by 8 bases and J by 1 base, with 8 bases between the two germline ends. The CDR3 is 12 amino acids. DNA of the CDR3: TGTGCCAGCGGTTCTTCGAACACTGAAGCTTTCTTT. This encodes CASGSSNTEAFF.

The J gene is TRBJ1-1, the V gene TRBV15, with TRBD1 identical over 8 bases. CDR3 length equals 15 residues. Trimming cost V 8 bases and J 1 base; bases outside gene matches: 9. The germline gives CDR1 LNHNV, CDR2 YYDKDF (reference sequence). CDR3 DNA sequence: TGTGCCACCCGCGCGACAGGGGATCGGAACACTGAAGCTTTCTTT. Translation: CATRATGDRNTEAFF.

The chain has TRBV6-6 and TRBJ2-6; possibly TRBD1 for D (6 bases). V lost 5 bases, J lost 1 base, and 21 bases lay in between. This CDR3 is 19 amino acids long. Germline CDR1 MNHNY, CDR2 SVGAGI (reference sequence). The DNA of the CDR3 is TGTGCCAGCAGTCAGGGGCAGCCCACTCCCCTTTCTGGGGCCAACGTCCTGACTTTC. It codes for CASSQGQPTPLSGANVLTF.

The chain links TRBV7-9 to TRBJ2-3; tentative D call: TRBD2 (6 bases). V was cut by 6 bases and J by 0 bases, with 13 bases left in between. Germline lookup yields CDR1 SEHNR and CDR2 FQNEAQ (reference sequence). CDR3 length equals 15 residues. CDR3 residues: CASSHGGPSTDTQYF. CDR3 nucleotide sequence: TGTGCCAGCAGTCACGGGGGACCCAGCACAGATACGCAGTATTTT.

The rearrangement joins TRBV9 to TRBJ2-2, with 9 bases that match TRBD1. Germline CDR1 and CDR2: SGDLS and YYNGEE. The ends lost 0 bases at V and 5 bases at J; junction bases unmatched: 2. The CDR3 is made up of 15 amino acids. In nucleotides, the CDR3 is TGTGCCAGCAGCGTAGTGGGACAGGGAACCGGGGAGCTGTTTTTT. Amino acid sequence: CASSVVGQGTGELFF.

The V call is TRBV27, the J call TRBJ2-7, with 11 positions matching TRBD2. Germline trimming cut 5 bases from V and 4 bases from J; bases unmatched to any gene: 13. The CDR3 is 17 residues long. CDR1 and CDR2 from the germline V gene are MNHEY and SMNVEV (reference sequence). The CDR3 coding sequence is TGTGCCAGCAGTCCTTTGATTAGCGGGAGGGGCTCATACGAGCAGTACTTC. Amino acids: CASSPLISGRGSYEQYF.